The entry below gives a single TCR beta chain sequence along with its context. What it recognizes is unknown. This sample is drawn from a study of molecular identifiers for immune sequencing clone quantification. For the study at large: Five portions were made in replicates from RNA of roughly 20,000 or 100,000 naive CD8 cells, and four underwent sequencing.

Points from the study as a whole: Should identical TCR molecules share a barcode, the sizes of highly expanded clones could be underestimated. In CMV-specific effectors, clones above 20 copies held over 98% of molecules; naive, under 1%.

The V gene's germline CDR1 is MNHEY and CDR2 SMNVEV (reference sequence). Trimming stripped 1 base from V and 7 bases from J, with 7 bases between. The CDR3 runs to 13 residues. The use of previously described methods and listed TCR primers produced the bulk TCR libraries. TCRdb re-called the PCR reads through MiXCR, storing one row per CDR3 protein. This sample has around 100,000 distinct CDR3 sequences, with less than 35% found just once. This chain connects TRBV27 to TRBJ2-2; D is undetermined. Sequenced material: naive CD8+ T cells from blood, with Jurkat cell RNA spiked in. Subset meaning: FACS-sorted CD8+CD4-CCR7+CD45RA+ naive T cells. The clonotype originates from a human donor in good health. Some libraries in this study had Jurkat cell RNA spiked in. For the CDR3, the DNA is TGTGCCAGCAGTTTATTAGGTGACGGGGAGCTGTTTTTT. It yields the protein CASSLLGDGELFF.